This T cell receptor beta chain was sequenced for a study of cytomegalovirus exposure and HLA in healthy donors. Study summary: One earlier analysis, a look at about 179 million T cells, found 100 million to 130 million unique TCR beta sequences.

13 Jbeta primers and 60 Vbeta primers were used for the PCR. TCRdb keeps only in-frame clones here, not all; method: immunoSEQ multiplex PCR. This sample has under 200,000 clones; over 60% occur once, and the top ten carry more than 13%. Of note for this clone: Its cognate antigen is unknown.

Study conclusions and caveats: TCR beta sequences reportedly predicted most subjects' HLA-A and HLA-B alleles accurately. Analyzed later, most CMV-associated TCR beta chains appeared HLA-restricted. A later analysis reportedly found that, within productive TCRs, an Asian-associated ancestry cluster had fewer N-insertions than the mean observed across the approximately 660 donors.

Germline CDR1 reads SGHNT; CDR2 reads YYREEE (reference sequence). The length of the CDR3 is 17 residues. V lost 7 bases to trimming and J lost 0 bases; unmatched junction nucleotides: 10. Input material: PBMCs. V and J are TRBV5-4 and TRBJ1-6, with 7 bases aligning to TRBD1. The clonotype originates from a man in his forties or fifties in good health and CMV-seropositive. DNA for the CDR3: TGTGCCAGCGGGGAGACAGGGCGAAGCTCCTATAATTCACCCCTCCACTTT. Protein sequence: CASGETGRSSYNSPLHF.